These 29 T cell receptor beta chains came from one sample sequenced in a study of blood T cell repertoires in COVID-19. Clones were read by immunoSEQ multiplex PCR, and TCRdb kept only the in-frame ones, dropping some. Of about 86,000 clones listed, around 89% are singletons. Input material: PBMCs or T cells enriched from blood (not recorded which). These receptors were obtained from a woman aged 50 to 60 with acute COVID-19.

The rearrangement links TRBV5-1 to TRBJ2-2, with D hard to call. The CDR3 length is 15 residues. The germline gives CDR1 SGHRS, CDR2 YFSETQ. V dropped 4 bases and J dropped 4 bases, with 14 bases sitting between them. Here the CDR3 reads CASSLGPQATGELFF. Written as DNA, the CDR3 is TGCGCCAGCAGCCTGGGCCCCCAGGCCACCGGGGAGCTGTTTTTT.

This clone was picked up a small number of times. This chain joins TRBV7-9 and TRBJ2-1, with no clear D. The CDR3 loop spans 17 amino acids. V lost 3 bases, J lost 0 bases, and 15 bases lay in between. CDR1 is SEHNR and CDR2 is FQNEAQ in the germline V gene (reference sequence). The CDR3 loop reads CASSLGSTSSSYNEQFF. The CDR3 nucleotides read TGTGCCAGCAGCTTGGGCTCGACATCGAGCTCCTACAATGAGCAGTTCTTC. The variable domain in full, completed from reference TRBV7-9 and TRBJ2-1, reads DTGVSQNPRHKITKRGQNVTFRCDPISEHNRLYWYRQTLGQGPEFLTYFQNEAQLEKSRLLSDRFSAERPKGSFSTLEIQRTEQGDSAMYLCASSLGSTSSSYNEQFFGPGTRLTVL.

In nucleotides, the CDR3 is TGTGCCAGCAGCTTGAAGCGACGGAGATACGAGCAGTACTTC. Protein: CASSLKRRRYEQYF. This chain joins TRBV5-6 and TRBJ2-7; D gene uncertain. CDR1 and CDR2 from the germline V gene are SGHDT and YYEEEE. V lost 1 base and J lost 4, with 12 bases in between. This CDR3 spans 14 amino acids.

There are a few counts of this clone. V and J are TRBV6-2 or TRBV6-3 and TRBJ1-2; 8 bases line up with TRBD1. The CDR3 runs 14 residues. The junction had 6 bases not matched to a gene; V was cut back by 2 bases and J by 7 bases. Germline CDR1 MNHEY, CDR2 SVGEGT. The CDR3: CASSYPGTGGGYTF. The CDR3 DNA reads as TGTGCCAGCAGTTACCCCGGGACAGGAGGTGGCTACACCTTC.

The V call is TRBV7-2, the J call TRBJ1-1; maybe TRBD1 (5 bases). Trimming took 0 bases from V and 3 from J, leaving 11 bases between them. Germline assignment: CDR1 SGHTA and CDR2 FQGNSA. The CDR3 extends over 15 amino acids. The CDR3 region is CASSLARGGDTEAFF. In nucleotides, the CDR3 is TGTGCCAGCAGCTTAGCGCGGGGGGGTGACACTGAAGCTTTCTTT.

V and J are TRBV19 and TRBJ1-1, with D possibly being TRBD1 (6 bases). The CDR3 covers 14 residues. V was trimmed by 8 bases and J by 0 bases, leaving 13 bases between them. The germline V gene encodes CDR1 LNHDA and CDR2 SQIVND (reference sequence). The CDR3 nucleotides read TGTGCCAGTGGGAACAGGGAGTTGAACACTGAAGCTTTCTTT. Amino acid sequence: CASGNRELNTEAFF.

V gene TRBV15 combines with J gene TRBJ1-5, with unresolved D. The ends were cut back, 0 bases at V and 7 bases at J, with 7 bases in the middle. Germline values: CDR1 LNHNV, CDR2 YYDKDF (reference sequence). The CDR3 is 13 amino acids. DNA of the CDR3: TGTGCCACCAGCAGAGAACAGAGACAGCCCCAGCATTTT. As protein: CATSREQRQPQHF.

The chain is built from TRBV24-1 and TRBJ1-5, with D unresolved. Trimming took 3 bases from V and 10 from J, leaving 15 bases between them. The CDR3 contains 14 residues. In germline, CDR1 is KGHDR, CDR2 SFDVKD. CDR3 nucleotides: TGTGCCACCAGTGATCCCCTTGCGTACGCACCCCAGCATTTT. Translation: CATSDPLAYAPQHF.

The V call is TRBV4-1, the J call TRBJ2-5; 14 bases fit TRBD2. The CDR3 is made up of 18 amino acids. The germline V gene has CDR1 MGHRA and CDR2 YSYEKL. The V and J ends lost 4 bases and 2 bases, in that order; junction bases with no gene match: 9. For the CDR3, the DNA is TGCGCCAGCAGCCGCGGGACTAGCGGGAGAGGGAGGCAAGAGACCCAGTACTTC. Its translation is CASSRGTSGRGRQETQYF.

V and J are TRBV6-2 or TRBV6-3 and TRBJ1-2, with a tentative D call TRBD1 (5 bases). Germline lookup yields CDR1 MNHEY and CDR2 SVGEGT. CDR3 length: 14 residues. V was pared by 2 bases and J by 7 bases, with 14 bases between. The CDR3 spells CASSYTIDSSGYTF. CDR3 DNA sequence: TGTGCCAGCAGTTACACCATTGACAGCTCTGGCTACACCTTC.

The CDR3 loop is CASSSSGTSSWVQYF. CDR3 nucleotides: TGTGCCAGCAGTTCCTCCGGGACTAGCTCGTGGGTGCAGTACTTC. The chain combines TRBV28 with TRBJ2-7; TRBD2 matches at 9 bases. The V gene end was trimmed by 4 bases and the J gene end by 9 bases; junction bases not matched to a gene: 13. The CDR3 runs 15 residues. Germline CDR1 and CDR2: MDHEN and SYDVKM. Complete variable domain (other parts from reference TRBV28 and TRBJ2-7): DVKVTQSSRYLVKRTGEKVFLECVQDMDHENMFWYRQDPGLGLRLIYFSYDVKMKEKGDIPEGYSVSREKKERFSLILESASTNQTSMYLCASSSSGTSSWVQYFGPGTRLTVT.

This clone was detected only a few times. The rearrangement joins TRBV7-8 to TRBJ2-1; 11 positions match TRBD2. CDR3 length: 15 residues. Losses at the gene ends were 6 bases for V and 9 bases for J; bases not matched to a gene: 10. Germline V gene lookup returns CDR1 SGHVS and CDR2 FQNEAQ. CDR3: CASRELAGDGGEQFF. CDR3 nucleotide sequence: TGTGCCAGCAGAGAACTAGCGGGAGACGGGGGTGAGCAGTTCTTC. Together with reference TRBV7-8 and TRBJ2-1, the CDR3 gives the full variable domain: GAGVSQSPRYKVAKRGQDVALRCDPISGHVSLFWYQQALGQGPEFLTYFQNEAQLDKSGLPSDRFFAERPEGSVSTLKIQRTQQEDSAVYLCASRELAGDGGEQFFGPGTRLTVL.

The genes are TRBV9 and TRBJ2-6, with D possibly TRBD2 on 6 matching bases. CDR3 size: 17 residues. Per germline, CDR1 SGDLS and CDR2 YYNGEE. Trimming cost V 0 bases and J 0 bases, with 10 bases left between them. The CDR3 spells CASSVAYGGSGANVLTF. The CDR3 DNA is TGTGCCAGCAGCGTAGCTTACGGGGGCTCTGGGGCCAACGTCCTGACTTTC.

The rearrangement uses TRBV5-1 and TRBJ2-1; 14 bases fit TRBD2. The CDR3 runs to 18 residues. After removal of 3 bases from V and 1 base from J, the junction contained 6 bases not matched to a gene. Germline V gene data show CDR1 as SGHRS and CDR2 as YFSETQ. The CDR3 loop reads CASSSNGLAGGSYNEQFF. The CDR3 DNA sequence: TGCGCCAGCAGCTCGAACGGACTAGCGGGAGGTTCCTACAATGAGCAGTTCTTC.

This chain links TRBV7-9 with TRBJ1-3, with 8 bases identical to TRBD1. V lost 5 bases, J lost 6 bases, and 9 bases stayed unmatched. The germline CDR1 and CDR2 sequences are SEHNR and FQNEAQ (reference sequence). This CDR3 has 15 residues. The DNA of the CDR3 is TGTGCCAGCAGCACTCGACAGGGGTTAGAAAACACCATATATTTT. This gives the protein CASSTRQGLENTIYF.

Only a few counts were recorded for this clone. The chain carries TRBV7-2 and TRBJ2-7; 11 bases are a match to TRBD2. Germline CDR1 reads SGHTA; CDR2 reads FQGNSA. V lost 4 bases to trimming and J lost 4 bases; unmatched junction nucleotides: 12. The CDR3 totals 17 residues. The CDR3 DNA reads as TGTGCCAGCAGCTCTACAGGGAGGGGGACTAGCGGTTACGAGCAGTACTTC. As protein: CASSSTGRGTSGYEQYF.

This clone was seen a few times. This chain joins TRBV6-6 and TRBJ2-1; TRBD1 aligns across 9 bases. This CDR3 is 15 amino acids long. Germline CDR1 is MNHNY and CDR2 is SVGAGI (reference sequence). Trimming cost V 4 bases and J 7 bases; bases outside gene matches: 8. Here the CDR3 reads CASSSFRDRENEQFF. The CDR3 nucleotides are TGTGCCAGCAGTTCATTCCGGGACAGGGAAAATGAGCAGTTCTTC.

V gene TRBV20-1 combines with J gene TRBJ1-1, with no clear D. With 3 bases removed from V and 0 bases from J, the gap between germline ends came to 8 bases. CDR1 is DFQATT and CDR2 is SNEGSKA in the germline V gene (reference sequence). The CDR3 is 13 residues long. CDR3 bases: TGCAGTGCTAGTCCGGACTTGAACACTGAAGCTTTCTTT. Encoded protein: CSASPDLNTEAFF.

CDR3 DNA sequence: TGTGCCAGTAGTATCCGGGGACTAGCGGGAAGCACAGATACGCAGTATTTT. Amino acids: CASSIRGLAGSTDTQYF. The chain employs TRBV19 and TRBJ2-3; 13 bases map to TRBD2. The CDR3 loop spans 17 amino acids. CDR1 is LNHDA and CDR2 is SQIVND in the germline V gene (reference sequence). V lost 3 bases and J lost 0; bases outside the gene matches: 3.

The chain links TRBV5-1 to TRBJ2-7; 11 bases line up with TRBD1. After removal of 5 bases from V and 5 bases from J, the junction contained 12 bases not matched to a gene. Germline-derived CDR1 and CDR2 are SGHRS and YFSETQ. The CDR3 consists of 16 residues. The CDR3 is CASSRTGGLDIDEQYF. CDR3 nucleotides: TGCGCCAGCAGTCGGACAGGGGGCCTTGACATCGACGAGCAGTACTTC.

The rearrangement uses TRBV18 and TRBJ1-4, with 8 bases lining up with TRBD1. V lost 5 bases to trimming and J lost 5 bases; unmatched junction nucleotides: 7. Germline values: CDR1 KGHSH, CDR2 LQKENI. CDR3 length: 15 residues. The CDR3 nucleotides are TGTGCCAGCTCAATTGGACAGGGTGAGAATGAAAAACTGTTTTTT. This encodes CASSIGQGENEKLFF.

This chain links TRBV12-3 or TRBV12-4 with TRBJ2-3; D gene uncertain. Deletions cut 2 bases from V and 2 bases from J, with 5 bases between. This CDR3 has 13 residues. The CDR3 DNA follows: TGTGCCAGCAGTTTAACTTACACAGATACGCAGTATTTT. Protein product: CASSLTYTDTQYF.

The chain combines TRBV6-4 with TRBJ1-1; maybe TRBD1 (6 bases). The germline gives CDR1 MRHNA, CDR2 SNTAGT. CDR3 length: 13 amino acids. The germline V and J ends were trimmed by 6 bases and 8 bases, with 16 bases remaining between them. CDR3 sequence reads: CASRARWGGEAFF. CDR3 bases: TGTGCCAGCAGAGCCCGCTGGGGGGGCGAAGCTTTCTTT.

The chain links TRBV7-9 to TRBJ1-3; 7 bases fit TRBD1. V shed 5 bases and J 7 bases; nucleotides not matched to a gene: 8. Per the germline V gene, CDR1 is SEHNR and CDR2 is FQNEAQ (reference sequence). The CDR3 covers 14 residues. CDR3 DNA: TGTGCCAGCAGCCTAGGACAGGTCGGGAACACCATATATTTT. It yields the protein CASSLGQVGNTIYF. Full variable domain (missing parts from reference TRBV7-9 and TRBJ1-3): DTGVSQNPRHKITKRGQNVTFRCDPISEHNRLYWYRQTLGQGPEFLTYFQNEAQLEKSRLLSDRFSAERPKGSFSTLEIQRTEQGDSAMYLCASSLGQVGNTIYFGEGSWLTVV.

The chain's CDR3 is CASSIVLTREAGELFF. The CDR3 bases are TGTGCCAGTAGTATAGTCTTGACCAGGGAGGCCGGGGAGCTGTTTTTT. The chain links TRBV19 to TRBJ2-2; maybe TRBD2 (6 bases). This CDR3 comprises 16 residues. Trimming removed 1 base at V and 6 bases at J, with 15 bases between. Germline CDR1 is LNHDA and CDR2 is SQIVND (reference sequence).

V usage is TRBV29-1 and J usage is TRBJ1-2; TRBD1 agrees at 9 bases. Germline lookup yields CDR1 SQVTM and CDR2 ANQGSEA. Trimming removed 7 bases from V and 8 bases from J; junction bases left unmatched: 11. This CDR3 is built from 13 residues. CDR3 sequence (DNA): TGCAGCGCGCACACAGGGGGCGGTGGGGGCTACACCTTC. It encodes CSAHTGGGGGYTF.

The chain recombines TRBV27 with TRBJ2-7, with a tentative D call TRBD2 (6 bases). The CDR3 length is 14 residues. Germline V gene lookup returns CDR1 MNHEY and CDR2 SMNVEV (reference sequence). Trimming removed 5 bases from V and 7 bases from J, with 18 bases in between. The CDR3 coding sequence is TGTGCCAGCAGTCCAGGGAGGTTCTGGGTGGAGCAGTACTTC. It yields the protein CASSPGRFWVEQYF.

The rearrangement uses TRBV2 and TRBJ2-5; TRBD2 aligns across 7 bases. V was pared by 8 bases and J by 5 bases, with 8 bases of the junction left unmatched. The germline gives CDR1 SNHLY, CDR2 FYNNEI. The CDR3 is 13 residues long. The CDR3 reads CASVERGRETQYF. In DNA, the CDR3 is TGTGCCAGCGTCGAGCGGGGACGGGAGACCCAGTACTTC.

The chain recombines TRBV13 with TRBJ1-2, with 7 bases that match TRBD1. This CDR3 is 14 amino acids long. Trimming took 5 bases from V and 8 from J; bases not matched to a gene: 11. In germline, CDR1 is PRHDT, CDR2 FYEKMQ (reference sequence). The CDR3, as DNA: TGTGCCAGCAGCCATGGACAGGATAATTGGGGCTACACCTTC. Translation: CASSHGQDNWGYTF.